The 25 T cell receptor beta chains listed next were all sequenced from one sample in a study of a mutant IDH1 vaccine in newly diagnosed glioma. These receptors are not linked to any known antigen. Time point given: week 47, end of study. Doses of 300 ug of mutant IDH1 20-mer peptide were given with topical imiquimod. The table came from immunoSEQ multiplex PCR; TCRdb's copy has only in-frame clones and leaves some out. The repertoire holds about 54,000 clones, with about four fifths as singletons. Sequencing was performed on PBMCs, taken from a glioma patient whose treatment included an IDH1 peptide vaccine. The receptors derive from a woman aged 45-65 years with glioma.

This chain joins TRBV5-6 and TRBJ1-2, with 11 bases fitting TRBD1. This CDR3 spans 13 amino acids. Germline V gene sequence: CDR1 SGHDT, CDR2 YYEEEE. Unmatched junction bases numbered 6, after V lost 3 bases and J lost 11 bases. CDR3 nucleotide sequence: TGTGCCAGCAGCTACCGGGACAGGGGGACTTACACCTTC. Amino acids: CASSYRDRGTYTF.

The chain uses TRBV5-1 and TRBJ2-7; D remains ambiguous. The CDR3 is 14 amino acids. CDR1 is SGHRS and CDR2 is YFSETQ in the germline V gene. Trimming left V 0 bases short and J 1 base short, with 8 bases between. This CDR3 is CASSLDPQSYEQYF. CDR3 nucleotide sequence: TGCGCCAGCAGCTTGGACCCCCAGTCCTACGAGCAGTACTTC.

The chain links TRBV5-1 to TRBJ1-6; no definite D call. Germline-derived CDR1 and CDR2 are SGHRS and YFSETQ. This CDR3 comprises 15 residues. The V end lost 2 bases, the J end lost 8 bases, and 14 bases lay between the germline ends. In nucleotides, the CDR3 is TGCGCCAGCAGCTTAACAGCCTTAGGAGATTCACCCCTCCACTTT. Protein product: CASSLTALGDSPLHF.

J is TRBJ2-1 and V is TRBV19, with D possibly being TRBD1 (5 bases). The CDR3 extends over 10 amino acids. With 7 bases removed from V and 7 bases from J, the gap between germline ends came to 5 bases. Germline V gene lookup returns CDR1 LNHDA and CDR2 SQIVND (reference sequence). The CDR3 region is CASTGNEQFF. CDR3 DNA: TGTGCCAGTACAGGGAATGAGCAGTTCTTC.

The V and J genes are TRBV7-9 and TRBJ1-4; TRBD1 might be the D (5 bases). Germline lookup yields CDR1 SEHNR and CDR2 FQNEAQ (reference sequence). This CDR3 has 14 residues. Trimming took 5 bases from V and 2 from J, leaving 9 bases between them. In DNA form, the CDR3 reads TGTGCCAGCAGCCAAGGGGCTACTAATGAAAAACTGTTTTTT. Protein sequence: CASSQGATNEKLFF.

CDR3 sequence: CASSQAGFSGANVLTF. DNA of the CDR3: TGTGCCAGCAGCCAAGCAGGCTTCTCTGGGGCCAACGTCCTGACTTTC. This chain uses TRBV6-6 with TRBJ2-6, with D uncertain. The V and J ends lost 6 bases and 0 bases respectively, with 12 bases between them. Looked up from germline, CDR1 is MNHNY and CDR2 is SVGAGI (reference sequence). This CDR3 region has 16 residues.

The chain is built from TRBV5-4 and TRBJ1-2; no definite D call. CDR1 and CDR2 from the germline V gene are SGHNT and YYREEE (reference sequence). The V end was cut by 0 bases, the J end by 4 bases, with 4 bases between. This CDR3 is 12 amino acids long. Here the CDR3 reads CASSLDGYGYTF. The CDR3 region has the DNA TGTGCCAGCAGCTTGGACGGCTATGGCTACACCTTC.

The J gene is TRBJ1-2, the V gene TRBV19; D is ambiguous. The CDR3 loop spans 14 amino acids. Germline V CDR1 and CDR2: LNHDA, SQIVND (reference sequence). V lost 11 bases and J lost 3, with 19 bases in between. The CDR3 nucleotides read TGTGCCGGAAAGGCCAGGACGAGGGACTATGGCTACACCTTC. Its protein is CAGKARTRDYGYTF.

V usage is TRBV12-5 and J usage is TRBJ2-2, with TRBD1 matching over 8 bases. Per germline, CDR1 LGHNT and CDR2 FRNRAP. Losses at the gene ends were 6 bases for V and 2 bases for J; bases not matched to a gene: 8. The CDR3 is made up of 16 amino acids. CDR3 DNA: TGTGCTAGTGGGGGGGCGGCAGGGGGCAACACCGGGGAGCTGTTTTTT. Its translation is CASGGAAGGNTGELFF.

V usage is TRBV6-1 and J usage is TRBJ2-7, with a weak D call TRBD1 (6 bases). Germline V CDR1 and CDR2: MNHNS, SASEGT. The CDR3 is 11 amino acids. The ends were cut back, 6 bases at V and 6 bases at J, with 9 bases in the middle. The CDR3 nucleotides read TGTGCCAGCAGACAGGGCTCCGAGCAGTACTTC. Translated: CASRQGSEQYF.

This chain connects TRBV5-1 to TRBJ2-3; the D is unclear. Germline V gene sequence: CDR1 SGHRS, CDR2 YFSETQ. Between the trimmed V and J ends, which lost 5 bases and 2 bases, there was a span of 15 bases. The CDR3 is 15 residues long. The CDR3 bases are TGCGCCAGCAGGGCGGATACCCGCTACACAGATACGCAGTATTTT. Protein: CASRADTRYTDTQYF.

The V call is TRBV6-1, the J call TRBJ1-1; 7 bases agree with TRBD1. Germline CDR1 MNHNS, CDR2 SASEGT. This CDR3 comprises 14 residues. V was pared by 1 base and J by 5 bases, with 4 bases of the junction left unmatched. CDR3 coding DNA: TGTGCCAGCAGTGAAGACAGGGGCAGGACTGAAGCTTTCTTT. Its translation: CASSEDRGRTEAFF.

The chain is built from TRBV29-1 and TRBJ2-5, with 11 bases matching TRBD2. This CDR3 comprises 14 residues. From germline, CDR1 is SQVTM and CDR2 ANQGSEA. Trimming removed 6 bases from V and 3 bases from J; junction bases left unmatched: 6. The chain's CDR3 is CSVARLAGKETQYF. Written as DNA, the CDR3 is TGCAGCGTCGCTCGACTAGCGGGGAAAGAGACCCAGTACTTC.

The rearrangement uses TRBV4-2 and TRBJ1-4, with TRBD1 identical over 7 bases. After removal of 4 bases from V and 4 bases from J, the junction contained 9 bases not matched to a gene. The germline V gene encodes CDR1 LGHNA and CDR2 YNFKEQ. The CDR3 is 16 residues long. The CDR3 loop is CASSPSGTAFNEKLFF. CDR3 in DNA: TGTGCCAGCAGCCCCTCCGGGACAGCTTTTAATGAAAAACTGTTTTTT.

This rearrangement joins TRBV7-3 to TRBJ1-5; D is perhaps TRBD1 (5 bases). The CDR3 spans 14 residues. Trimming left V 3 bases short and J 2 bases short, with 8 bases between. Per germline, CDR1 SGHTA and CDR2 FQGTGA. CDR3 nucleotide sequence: TGTGCCAGCAGCTTCCAGACAGGCAATCAGCCCCAGCATTTT. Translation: CASSFQTGNQPQHF. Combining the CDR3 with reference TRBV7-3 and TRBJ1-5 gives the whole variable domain GAGVSQTPSNKVTEKGKYVELRCDPISGHTALYWYRQSLGQGPEFLIYFQGTGAADDSGLPNDRFFAVRPEGSVSTLKIQRTERGDSAVYLCASSFQTGNQPQHFGDGTRLSIL.

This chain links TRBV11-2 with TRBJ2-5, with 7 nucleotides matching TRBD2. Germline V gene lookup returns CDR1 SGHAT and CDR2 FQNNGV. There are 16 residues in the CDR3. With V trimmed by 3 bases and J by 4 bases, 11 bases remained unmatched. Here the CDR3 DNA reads TGTGCCAGCAGCTTGGGAGGGACTGGCACCTTAGAGACCCAGTACTTC. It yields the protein CASSLGGTGTLETQYF. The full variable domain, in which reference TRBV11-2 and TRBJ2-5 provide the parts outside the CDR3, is EAGVAQSPRYKIIEKRQSVAFWCNPISGHATLYWYQQILGQGPKLLIQFQNNGVVDDSQLPKDRFSAERLKGVDSTLKIQPAKLEDSAVYLCASSLGGTGTLETQYFGPGTRLLVL.

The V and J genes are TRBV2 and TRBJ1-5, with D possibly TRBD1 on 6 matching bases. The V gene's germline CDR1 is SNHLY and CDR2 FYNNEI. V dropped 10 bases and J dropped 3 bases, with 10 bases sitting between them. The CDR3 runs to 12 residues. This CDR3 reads CATRGLNQPQHF. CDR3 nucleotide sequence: TGTGCCACTCGGGGGCTCAATCAGCCCCAGCATTTT.

CDR3 in amino acids: CASSSSEGEQFF. The CDR3 bases are TGCGCCAGCAGCTCCTCCGAGGGTGAGCAGTTCTTC. The chain couples TRBV5-1 to TRBJ2-1; maybe TRBD2 (5 bases). Trimming cost V 3 bases and J 9 bases, with 10 bases left between them. The germline V gene encodes CDR1 SGHRS and CDR2 YFSETQ. The CDR3 has 12 residues.

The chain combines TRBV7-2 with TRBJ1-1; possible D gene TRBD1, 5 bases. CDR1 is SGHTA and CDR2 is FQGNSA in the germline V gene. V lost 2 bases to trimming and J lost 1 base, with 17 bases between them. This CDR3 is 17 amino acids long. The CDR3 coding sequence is TGTGCCAGCAGCTTACTTTTCGACGGGCAGGGGAACACTGAAGCTTTCTTT. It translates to CASSLLFDGQGNTEAFF.

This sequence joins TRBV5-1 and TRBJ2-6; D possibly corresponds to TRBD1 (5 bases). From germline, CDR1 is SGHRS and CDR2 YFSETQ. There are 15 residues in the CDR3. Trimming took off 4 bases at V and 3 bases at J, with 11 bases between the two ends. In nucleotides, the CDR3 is TGCGCCAGCAGCCCACAGGAGCTTGGGGCCAACGTCCTGACTTTC. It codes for CASSPQELGANVLTF.

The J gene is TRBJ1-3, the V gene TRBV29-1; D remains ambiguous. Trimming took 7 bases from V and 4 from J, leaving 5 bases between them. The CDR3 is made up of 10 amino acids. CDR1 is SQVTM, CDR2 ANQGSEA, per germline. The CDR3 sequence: CSAVGNTIYF. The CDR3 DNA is TGCAGCGCGGTAGGAAACACCATATATTTT.

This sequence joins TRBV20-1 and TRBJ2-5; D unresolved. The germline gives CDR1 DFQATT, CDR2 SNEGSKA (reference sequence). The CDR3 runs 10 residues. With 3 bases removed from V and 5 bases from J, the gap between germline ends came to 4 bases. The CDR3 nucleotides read TGCAGTGCTAGTGGGGAGACCCAGTACTTC. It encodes CSASGETQYF.

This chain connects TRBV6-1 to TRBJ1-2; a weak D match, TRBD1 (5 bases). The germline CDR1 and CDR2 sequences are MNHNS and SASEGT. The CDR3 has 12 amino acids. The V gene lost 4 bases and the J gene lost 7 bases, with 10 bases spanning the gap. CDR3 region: CASSARDSGYTF. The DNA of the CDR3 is TGTGCCAGCAGTGCAAGGGACTCTGGCTACACCTTC.

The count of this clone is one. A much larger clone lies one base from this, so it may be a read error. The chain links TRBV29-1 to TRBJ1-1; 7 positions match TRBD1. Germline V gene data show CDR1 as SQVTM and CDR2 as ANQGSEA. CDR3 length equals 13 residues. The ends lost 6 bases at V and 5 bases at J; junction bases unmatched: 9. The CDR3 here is CSVREGATTEAFF. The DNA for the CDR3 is TGCAGCGTCCGGGAGGGGGCGACGACTGAAGCTTTCTTT.

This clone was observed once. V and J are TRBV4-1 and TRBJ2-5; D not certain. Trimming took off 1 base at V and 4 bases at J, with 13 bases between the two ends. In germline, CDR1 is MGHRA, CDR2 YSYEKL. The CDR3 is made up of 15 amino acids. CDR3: CASSQAVGSPETQYF. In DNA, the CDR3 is TGCGCCAGCAGCCAAGCTGTTGGAAGCCCAGAGACCCAGTACTTC.